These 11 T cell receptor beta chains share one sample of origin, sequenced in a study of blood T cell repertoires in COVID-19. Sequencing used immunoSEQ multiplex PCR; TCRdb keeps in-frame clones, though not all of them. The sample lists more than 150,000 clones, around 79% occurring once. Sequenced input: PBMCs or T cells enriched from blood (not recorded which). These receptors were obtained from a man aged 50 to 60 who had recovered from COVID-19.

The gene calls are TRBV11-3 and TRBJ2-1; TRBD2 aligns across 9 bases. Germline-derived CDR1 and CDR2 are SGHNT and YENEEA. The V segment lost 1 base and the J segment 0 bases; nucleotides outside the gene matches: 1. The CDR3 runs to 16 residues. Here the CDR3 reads CASSLALAGSYNEQFF. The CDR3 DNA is TGTGCCAGCAGCTTAGCACTAGCGGGCTCCTACAATGAGCAGTTCTTC.

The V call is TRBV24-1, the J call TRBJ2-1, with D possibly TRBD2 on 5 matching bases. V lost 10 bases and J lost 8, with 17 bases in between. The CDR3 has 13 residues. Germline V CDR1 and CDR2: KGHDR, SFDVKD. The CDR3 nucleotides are TGTGCCACGAATCCGGGGTTTCCCCATGAGCAGTTCTTC. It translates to CATNPGFPHEQFF.

The CDR3 nucleotides read TGTGCCAGCAGCCGGTTGGCAGGAGAGACCCAGTACTTC. Encoded protein: CASSRLAGETQYF. The V gene is TRBV28, the J gene TRBJ2-5; D unresolved. The CDR3 consists of 13 residues. Germline CDR1 and CDR2: MDHEN and SYDVKM. V dropped 6 bases and J dropped 4 bases, with 12 bases sitting between them.

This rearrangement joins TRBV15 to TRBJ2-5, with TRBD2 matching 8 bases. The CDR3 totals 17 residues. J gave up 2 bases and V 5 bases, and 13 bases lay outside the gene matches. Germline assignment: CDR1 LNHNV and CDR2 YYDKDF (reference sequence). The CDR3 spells CATSPRGGLLGQETQYF. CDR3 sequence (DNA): TGTGCCACCAGCCCCCGGGGGGGGCTTCTGGGGCAAGAGACCCAGTACTTC.

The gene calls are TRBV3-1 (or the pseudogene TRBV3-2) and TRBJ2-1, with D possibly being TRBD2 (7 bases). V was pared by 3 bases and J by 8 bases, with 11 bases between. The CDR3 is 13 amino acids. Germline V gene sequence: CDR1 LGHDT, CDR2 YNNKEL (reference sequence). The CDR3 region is CASSHRGGDEQFF. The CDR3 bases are TGTGCCAGCAGCCACAGGGGAGGGGATGAGCAGTTCTTC.

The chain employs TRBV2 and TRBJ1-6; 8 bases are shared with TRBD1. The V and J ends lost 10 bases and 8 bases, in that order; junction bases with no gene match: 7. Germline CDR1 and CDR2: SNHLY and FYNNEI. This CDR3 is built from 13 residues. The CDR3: CATTGQVHSPLHF. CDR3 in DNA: TGTGCCACCACGGGACAGGTGCATTCACCCCTCCACTTT.

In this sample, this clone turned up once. CDR3 sequence reads: CASSFRQGENSPLHF. The CDR3 DNA follows: TGCGCCAGCAGCTTCAGACAGGGCGAGAATTCACCCCTCCACTTT. The chain uses TRBV5-1 and TRBJ1-6; the match to TRBD1 covers 7 bases. V shed 2 bases, J shed 7 bases, and the junction held 6 bases outside the gene matches. Germline V gives CDR1 SGHRS, CDR2 YFSETQ. The CDR3 extends over 15 amino acids.

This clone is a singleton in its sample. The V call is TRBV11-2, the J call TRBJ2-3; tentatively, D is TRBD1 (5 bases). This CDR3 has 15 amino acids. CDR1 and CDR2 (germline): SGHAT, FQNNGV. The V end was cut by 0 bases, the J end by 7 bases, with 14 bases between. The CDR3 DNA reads TGTGCCAGCAGCTTAGATCCTACACAGGACCATACGCAGTATTTT. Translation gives CASSLDPTQDHTQYF. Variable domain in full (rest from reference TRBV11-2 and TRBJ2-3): EAGVAQSPRYKIIEKRQSVAFWCNPISGHATLYWYQQILGQGPKLLIQFQNNGVVDDSQLPKDRFSAERLKGVDSTLKIQPAKLEDSAVYLCASSLDPTQDHTQYFGPGTRLTVL.

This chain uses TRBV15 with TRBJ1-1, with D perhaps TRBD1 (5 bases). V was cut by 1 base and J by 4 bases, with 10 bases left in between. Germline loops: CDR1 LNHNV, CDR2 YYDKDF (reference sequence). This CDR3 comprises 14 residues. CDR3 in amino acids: CATSRATGGTEAFF. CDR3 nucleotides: TGTGCCACCAGCAGAGCAACGGGGGGCACTGAAGCTTTCTTT.

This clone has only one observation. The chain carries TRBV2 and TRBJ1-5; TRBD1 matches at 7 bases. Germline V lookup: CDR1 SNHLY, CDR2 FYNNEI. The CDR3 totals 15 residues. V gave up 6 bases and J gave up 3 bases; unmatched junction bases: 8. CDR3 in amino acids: CASSEGTVNNQPQHF. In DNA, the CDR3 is TGTGCCAGCAGCGAGGGGACAGTGAACAATCAGCCCCAGCATTTT.

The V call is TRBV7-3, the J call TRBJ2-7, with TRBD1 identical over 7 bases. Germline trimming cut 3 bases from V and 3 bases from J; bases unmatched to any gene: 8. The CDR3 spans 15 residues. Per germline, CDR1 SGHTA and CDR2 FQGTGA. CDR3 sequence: CASSLDRQSFYEQYF. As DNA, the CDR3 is TGTGCCAGCAGCTTGGACAGGCAGAGTTTCTACGAGCAGTACTTC.